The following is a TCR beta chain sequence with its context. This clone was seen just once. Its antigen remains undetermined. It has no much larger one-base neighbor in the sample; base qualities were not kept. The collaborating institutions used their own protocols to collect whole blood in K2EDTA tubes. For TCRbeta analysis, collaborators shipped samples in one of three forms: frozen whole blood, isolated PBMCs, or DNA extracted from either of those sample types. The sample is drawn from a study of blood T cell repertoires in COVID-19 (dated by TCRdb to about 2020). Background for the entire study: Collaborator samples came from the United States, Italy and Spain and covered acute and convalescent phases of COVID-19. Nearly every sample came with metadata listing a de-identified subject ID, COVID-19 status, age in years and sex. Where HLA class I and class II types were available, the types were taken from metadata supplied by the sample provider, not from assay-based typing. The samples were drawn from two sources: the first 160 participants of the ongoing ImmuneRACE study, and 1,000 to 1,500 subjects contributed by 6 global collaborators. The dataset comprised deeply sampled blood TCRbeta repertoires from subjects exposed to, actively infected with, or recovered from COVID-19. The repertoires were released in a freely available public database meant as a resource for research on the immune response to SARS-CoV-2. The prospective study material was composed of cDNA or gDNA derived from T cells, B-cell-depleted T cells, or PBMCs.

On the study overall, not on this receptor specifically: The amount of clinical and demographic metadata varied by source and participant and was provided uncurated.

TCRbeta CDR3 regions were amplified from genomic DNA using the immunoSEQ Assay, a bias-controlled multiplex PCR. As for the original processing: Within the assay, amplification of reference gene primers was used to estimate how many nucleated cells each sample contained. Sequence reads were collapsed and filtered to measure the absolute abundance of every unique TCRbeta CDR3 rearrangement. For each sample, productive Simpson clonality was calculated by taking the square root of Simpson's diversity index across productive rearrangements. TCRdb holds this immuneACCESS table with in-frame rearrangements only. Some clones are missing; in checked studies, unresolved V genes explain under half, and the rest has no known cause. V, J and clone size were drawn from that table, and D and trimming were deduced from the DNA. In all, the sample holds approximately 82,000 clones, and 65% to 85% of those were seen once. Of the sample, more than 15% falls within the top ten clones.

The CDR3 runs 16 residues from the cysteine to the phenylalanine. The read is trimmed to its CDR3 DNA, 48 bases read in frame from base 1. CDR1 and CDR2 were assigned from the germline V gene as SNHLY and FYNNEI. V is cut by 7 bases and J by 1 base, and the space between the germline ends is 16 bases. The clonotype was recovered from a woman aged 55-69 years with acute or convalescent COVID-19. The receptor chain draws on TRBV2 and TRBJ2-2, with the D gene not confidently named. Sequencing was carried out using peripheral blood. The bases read TGTGCCAGCACCACCTTCAGGATTGGGAACACCGGGGAGCTGTTTTTT. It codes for CASTTFRIGNTGELFF. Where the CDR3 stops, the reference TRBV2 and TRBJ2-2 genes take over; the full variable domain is EPEVTQTPSHQVTQMGQEVILRCVPISNHLYFYWYRQILGQKVEFLVSFYNNEISEKSEIFDDQFSVERPDGSNFTLKIRSTKLEDSAMYFCASTTFRIGNTGELFFGEGSRLTVL.